The 7 T cell receptor beta chains below all came from one sample that was sequenced in a study of a mutant IDH1 vaccine in newly diagnosed glioma. Their specific antigens are unknown. The sample's time point: week 47, end of study. Vaccinated patients received 300 ug of mutant IDH1 20-mer peptide per dose, with topical imiquimod. Generated by immunoSEQ multiplex PCR, the TCRdb table keeps only in-frame clones and is missing some. This table has tens of thousands of clones, roughly 75% appearing once. This sample comprised PBMCs, obtained from a glioma patient whose treatment included an IDH1 peptide vaccine. The source is a man in his fifties or sixties with glioma.

The chain uses TRBV14 and TRBJ1-1; D not resolved. Trimming cost V 1 base and J 0 bases, with 18 bases left between them. Germline CDR1 SGHDN, CDR2 FVKESK. This CDR3 comprises 18 residues. Written as DNA, the CDR3 is TGTGCCAGCAGCCAAGCGGGTGGCGGTAAGGGTTTGAACACTGAAGCTTTCTTT. Its protein product is CASSQAGGGKGLNTEAFF.

The rearrangement joins TRBV18 to TRBJ1-1; D may be TRBD1 (6 bases). The CDR3 is 17 amino acids. Germline CDR1 and CDR2: KGHSH and LQKENI. V lost 5 bases, J lost 6 bases, and 25 bases lay in between. The CDR3 sequence is CASSLTLTGSALPEAFF. In DNA form, the CDR3 reads TGTGCCAGCTCATTAACTCTTACAGGGTCTGCACTCCCTGAAGCTTTCTTT.

The chain carries TRBV15 and TRBJ1-2; TRBD1 is a possible D gene (6 bases). CDR1 is LNHNV, CDR2 YYDKDF, per germline (reference sequence). CDR3 length: 14 amino acids. The V gene lost 0 bases and the J gene lost 4 bases, with 9 bases spanning the gap. The CDR3 bases are TGTGCCACCAGCAGAGAGGACAGCCTCTATGGCTACACCTTC. It codes for CATSREDSLYGYTF.

The V call is TRBV10-3, the J call TRBJ2-2; D is possibly TRBD2 (5 bases). The V gene's germline CDR1 is ENHRY and CDR2 SYGVKD. Trimming cost V 4 bases and J 5 bases, with 8 bases left between them. The CDR3 is 13 amino acids. The CDR3 loop reads CAISVRGTGELFF. The CDR3 region has the DNA TGTGCCATCAGTGTCCGAGGGACCGGGGAGCTGTTTTTT.

CDR3 DNA: TGCGCCAGCAGTGAGGGGACCCCCGAAGAGACCCAGTACTTC. Protein: CASSEGTPEETQYF. This sequence joins TRBV10-1 and TRBJ2-5; D assignment may be TRBD1 or TRBD2 (5 bases each). Germline CDR1 is WNHNN and CDR2 is SYGVQD (reference sequence). This CDR3 is 14 amino acids long. Trimming left V 2 bases short and J 3 bases short, with 10 bases between.

The chain has TRBV5-4 and TRBJ1-2; D ambiguous. The CDR3 totals 13 residues. Trimming removed 4 bases from V and 2 bases from J, with 9 bases in between. Looked up from germline, CDR1 is SGHNT and CDR2 is YYREEE (reference sequence). The CDR3 sequence: CASSANTNYGYTF. The CDR3 DNA follows: TGTGCCAGCAGCGCCAACACCAACTATGGCTACACCTTC.

J is TRBJ1-2 and V is TRBV10-3, with D unclear. The CDR3 runs to 14 residues. Germline CDR1 reads ENHRY; CDR2 reads SYGVKD. V shed 2 bases and J shed 8 bases, with 15 bases lying between them. The CDR3 coding sequence is TGTGCCATCAGTGAGGAGGACTCTCTGGGGGGCTACACCTTC. This sequence encodes CAISEEDSLGGYTF.